This T cell receptor (beta chain) stems from a study of regulatory T cells in long-lasting Graves disease. Study findings and constraints: Patients with persistent disease showed a bias toward TRBV28, TRBJ1-2 and TRBJ2-5.

Germline CDR1 reads KGHSH; CDR2 reads LQKENI. This CDR3 spans 17 amino acids. The ends were cut back, 3 bases at V and 2 bases at J, with 20 bases in the middle. Assembly of TCR beta libraries relied on iRepertoire HTBI primers together with Arm-PCR of CDR3 regions. Each CDR3 protein is one row after TCRdb ran MiXCR on the multiplex PCR reads. The table has 300,000 to 400,000 distinct CDR3 sequences, roughly 15% seen once. The time point denotes: newly diagnosed GD, antithyroid drugs for less than 3 months. After RNA was extracted from PBMCs, the TCR library was made from it. Graves' disease diagnosis followed American Thyroid Association guidelines. The source of the patients was an endocrinology department in Xi'an, China. The peripheral blood volume drawn was roughly 9.9 milliliters, and it was collected into EDTA tubes. This clonotype was observed a few times. Its target is unknown.

The rearrangement uses TRBV18 and TRBJ2-7; D gene ambiguous. This specimen consisted of peripheral blood mononuclear cells (PBMCs), obtained at new diagnosis, from a patient treated with antithyroid drugs. The TCR originated in a female donor with Graves disease. The CDR3 nucleotides are TGTGCCAGCTCACCTAAAAAGGTCGGCACCTCTACCTACGAGCAGTACTTC. This encodes CASSPKKVGTSTYEQYF.